This entry concerns a single TCR beta chain. Germline V gene sequence: CDR1 KGHSH, CDR2 LQKENI. Trimming pared 3 bases from V and 0 bases from J, leaving 9 bases between. This CDR3 region has 16 residues. The data are from a study of blood T cell repertoires in COVID-19. About the research overall: The United States, Italy and Spain provided the acute and convalescent COVID-19 samples.

Those who participated ranged in age from roughly 18 to 90 years and resided in 24 US areas. Cohort allocation depended upon clinical history that participants reported. Assay: immunoSEQ multiplex PCR; the TCRdb copy retains only in-frame clones and omits some. The table lists 300,000 or so clones, about nine tenths of them singletons. J is TRBJ1-6 and V is TRBV18; D perhaps matches TRBD1 (5 bases). The receptor's source is a man aged 60-69 years who had recovered from COVID-19. Sequencing input: PBMCs or T cells enriched from blood (not recorded which). The CDR3 here is CASSPRQGSYNSPLHF. The CDR3 nucleotides are TGTGCCAGCTCACCCCGGCAGGGCTCCTATAATTCACCCCTCCACTTT.